This TCR beta chain was observed in a study of breast tumors, draining lymph nodes, adjacent tissues. V trimming: 5 bases; J trimming: 2 bases; junction bases outside the gene matches: 5. The CDR3 totals 14 residues. Each CDR3 protein gets one entry after TCRdb re-called the multiplex PCR reads with MiXCR. The data show over 60,000 distinct CDR3 sequences, with roughly 50% seen just once and approximately 18% held by the top ten. Overall study results and limits: Tumor T cell lymph node origin was a supported hypothesis, not proven.

The sample holds a few counts of this clonotype. What it binds is not known. The clonotype originates from a female donor with breast cancer. Some clones in this sample may be carry-over from other donors' samples. The V gene is TRBV12-3 or TRBV12-4, the J gene TRBJ2-5, with 7 bases fitting TRBD1. Input material: breast tumor tissue. The CDR3 protein is CASSRRDRQETQYF. The CDR3 bases are TGTGCCAGCAGTCGCCGGGACAGACAAGAGACCCAGTACTTC.